This T cell receptor (beta chain) stems from a study of shared clonotypes between healthy human individuals. Across the study: The cohort had two women and a few men, ages 18 to 49. Findings of the study overall: It was anticipated that sequencing depth would influence how many clonotypes donors shared.

Worth noting for this clone: What it binds is not known.

CDR3 size: 13 residues. Looked up from germline, CDR1 is SGHRS and CDR2 is YFSETQ. V was shortened by 4 bases and J by 5 bases, with 13 bases between the two germline ends. In the sorted-subset replicate PCRs, approximately 200 ng DNA, some 30,000 T cell genomes, was used. Repertoires were generated with immunoSEQ multiplex PCR, while TCRdb's copy carries only in-frame clones and drops some. The sample consists of 600,000 or so clones, roughly 95% of them appearing once. Positive CCR7 selection of CD45RO-negative cells yielded the naive CD8 cells, and terminally differentiated effector memory CD45RA+ cells were excluded. The study drew its donors from healthy HIV-negative adults without recent acute infections or vaccinations.

The chain carries TRBV5-1 and TRBJ2-7, with D perhaps matching TRBD1 or TRBD2 (6 bases each). The receptor's source is a woman in her 30s in good health. The sample taken for sequencing was naive CD8+ T cells sorted from blood. The CDR3 is CASSRGGLNEQYF. The DNA for the CDR3 is TGCGCCAGCAGCCGAGGGGGGTTGAACGAGCAGTACTTC.